This T cell receptor beta chain was recorded in a study of blood T cell repertoires in COVID-19. Study-level background: T cells, B-cell-depleted T cells, or PBMCs provided the cDNA or gDNA that served as material.

Per the study methods: Estimation of nucleated cell counts was performed using reference gene primer amplification. Sequencing used immunoSEQ multiplex PCR; TCRdb keeps in-frame clones, though not all of them. Clonal size and the V and J genes are those of that table, whereas D and trimming came from the DNA. The sample carries around 150,000 clones, approximately 86% recorded once. Material for sequencing was peripheral blood. This TCR was sampled from a man between 60 and 75 years old with acute or convalescent COVID-19.

The CDR3 coding sequence is TGTGCCAGTGACACTAGCGGGAGTAATGAGCAGTTCTTC. Translating gives CASDTSGSNEQFF. This rearrangement joins TRBV19 to TRBJ2-1; 11 bases are shared with TRBD2. CDR3 length: 13 amino acids. The V gene's germline CDR1 is LNHDA and CDR2 SQIVND (reference sequence). V lost 8 bases and J lost 7; bases outside the gene matches: 4.